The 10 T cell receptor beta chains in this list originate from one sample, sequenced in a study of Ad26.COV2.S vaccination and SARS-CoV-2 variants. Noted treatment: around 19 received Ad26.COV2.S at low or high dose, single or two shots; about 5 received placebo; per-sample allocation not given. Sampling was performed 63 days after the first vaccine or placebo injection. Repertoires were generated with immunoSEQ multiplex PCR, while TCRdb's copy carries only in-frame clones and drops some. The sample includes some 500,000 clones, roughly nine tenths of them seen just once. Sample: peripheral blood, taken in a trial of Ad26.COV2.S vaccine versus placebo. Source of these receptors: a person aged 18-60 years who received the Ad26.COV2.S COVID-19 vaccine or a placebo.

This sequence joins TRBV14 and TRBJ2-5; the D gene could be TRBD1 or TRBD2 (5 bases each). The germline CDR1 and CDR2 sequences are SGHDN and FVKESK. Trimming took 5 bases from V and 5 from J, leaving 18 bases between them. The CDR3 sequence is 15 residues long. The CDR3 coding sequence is TGTGCCAGCAGCACGAGGGGACCGAAAGTGGAGACCCAGTACTTC. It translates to CASSTRGPKVETQYF. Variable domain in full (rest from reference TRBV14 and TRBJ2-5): EAGVTQFPSHSVIEKGQTVTLRCDPISGHDNLYWYRRVMGKEIKFLLHFVKESKQDESGMPNNRFLAERTGGTYSTLKVQPAELEDSGVYFCASSTRGPKVETQYFGPGTRLLVL.

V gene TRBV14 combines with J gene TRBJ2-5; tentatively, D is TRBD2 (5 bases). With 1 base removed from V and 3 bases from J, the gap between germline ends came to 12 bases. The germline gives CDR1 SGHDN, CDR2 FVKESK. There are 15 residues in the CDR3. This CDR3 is CASSQGTRGEETQYF. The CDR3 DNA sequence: TGTGCCAGCAGCCAAGGGACCCGGGGAGAAGAGACCCAGTACTTC.

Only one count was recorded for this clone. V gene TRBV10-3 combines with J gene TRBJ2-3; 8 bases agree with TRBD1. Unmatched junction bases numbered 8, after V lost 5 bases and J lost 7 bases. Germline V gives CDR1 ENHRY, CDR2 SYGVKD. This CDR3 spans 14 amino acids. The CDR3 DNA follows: TGTGCCATCAGTCAGGGGGCTGGTGGAAATACGCAGTATTTT. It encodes CAISQGAGGNTQYF.

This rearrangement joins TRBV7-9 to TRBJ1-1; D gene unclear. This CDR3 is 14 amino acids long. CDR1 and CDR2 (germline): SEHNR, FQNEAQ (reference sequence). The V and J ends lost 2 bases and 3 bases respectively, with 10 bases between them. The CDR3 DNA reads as TGTGCCAGCAGCTTACAGGAGTTGGACACTGAAGCTTTCTTT. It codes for CASSLQELDTEAFF. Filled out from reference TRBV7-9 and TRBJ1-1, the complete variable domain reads DTGVSQNPRHKITKRGQNVTFRCDPISEHNRLYWYRQTLGQGPEFLTYFQNEAQLEKSRLLSDRFSAERPKGSFSTLEIQRTEQGDSAMYLCASSLQELDTEAFFGQGTRLTVV.

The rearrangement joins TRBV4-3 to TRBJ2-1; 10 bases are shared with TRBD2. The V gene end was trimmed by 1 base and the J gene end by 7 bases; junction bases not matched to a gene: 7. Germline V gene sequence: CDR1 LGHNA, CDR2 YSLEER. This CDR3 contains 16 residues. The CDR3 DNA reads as TGCGCCAGCAGCCAAGCCCTAGCGGGAGTGCGGAATGAGCAGTTCTTC. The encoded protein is CASSQALAGVRNEQFF.

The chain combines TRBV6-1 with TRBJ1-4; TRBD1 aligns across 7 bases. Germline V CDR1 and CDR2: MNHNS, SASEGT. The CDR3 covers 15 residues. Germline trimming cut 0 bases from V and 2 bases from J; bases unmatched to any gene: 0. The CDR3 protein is CASSEATGTNEKLFF. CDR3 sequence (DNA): TGTGCCAGCAGTGAAGCGACAGGGACTAATGAAAAACTGTTTTTT.

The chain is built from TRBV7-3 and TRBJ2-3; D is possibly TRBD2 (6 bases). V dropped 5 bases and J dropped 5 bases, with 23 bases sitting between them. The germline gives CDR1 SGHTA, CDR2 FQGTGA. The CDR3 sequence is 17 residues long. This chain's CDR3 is CASSLGGGPAYQDTQYF. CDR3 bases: TGTGCCAGCAGCCTGGGAGGCGGACCGGCCTATCAAGATACGCAGTATTTT.

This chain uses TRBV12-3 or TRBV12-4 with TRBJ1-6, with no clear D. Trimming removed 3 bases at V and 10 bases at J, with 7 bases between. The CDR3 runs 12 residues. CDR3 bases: TGTGCCAGCAGTTTTAGTGGGTCACCCCTCCACTTT. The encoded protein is CASSFSGSPLHF.

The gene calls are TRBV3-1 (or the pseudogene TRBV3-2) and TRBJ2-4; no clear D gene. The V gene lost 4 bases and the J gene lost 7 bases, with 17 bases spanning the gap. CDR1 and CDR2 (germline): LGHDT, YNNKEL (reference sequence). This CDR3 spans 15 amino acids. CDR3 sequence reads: CASSLVAQLWNIQYF. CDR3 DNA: TGTGCCAGCAGCCTCGTTGCCCAGCTTTGGAACATTCAGTACTTC.

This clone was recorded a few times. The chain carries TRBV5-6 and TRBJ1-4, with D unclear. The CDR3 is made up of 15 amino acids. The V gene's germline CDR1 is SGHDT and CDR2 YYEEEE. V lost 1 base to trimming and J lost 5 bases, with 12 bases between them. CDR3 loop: CASSLRVKSNEKLFF. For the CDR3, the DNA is TGTGCCAGCAGCTTGAGGGTCAAGTCGAATGAAAAACTGTTTTTT.